This passage covers 19 T cell receptor beta chains from one sample sequenced in a study of shared clonotypes between healthy human individuals. Data came from immunoSEQ multiplex PCR; TCRdb stores just in-frame clones and leaves some out. Of a few million clones in the sample, around nine tenths were seen once. The sequenced sample consisted of naive CD4+ T cells sorted from blood. The subset was: CD45RA+ positively selected. Every receptor here comes from a man aged 18 to 29 in good health.

As regards this clone: Other DNA sequences within the sample encode an identical CDR3. The rearrangement uses TRBV6-5 and TRBJ1-2; maybe TRBD1 (5 bases). The CDR3 runs 15 residues. The V end lost 0 bases, the J end lost 2 bases, and 10 bases lay between the germline ends. Germline V gene lookup returns CDR1 MNHEY and CDR2 SVGAGI. The CDR3 DNA reads as TGTGCCAGCAGTTACTCGAGTGCAGGGAACTATGGCTACACCTTC. Protein: CASSYSSAGNYGYTF.

The chain employs TRBV5-1 and TRBJ2-5, with TRBD1 matching over 7 bases. The CDR3 is 15 amino acids. The junction had 6 bases not matched to a gene; V was cut back by 3 bases and J by 1 base. Germline V gene lookup returns CDR1 SGHRS and CDR2 YFSETQ. The CDR3 DNA follows: TGCGCCAGCAGCTGGGGACAGATAATCCAAGAGACCCAGTACTTC. Its protein is CASSWGQIIQETQYF.

This clone has a single count. The chain couples TRBV11-2 to TRBJ2-3; a weak D match, TRBD1 (6 bases). CDR1 and CDR2 from the germline V gene are SGHAT and FQNNGV. The CDR3 spans 14 residues. V was shortened by 5 bases and J by 2 bases, with 11 bases between the two germline ends. The CDR3 nucleotides are TGTGCCAGCAGCCAGGGGTTTACCACAGATACGCAGTATTTT. Its translation is CASSQGFTTDTQYF.

Only one count was recorded for this clone. The V and J genes are TRBV9 and TRBJ1-1; 9 bases are a match to TRBD1. With 4 bases clipped from V and 0 bases from J, the junction kept 4 bases outside the gene matches. This CDR3 spans 15 amino acids. Germline V lookup: CDR1 SGDLS, CDR2 YYNGEE. This chain's CDR3 is CASSPQGALNTEAFF. CDR3 DNA: TGTGCCAGCAGCCCACAGGGGGCCCTGAACACTGAAGCTTTCTTT. Drawing the rest from reference TRBV9 and TRBJ1-1, the complete variable domain is DSGVTQTPKHLITATGQRVTLRCSPRSGDLSVYWYQQSLDQGLQFLIQYYNGEERAKGNILERFSAQQFPDLHSELNLSSLELGDSALYFCASSPQGALNTEAFFGQGTRLTVV.

V usage is TRBV7-8 and J usage is TRBJ2-2; TRBD1 matches 7 bases. The germline V gene encodes CDR1 SGHVS and CDR2 FQNEAQ. V gave up 4 bases and J gave up 8 bases; unmatched junction bases: 7. The CDR3 consists of 14 residues. The CDR3 protein is CASSSKGALGELFF. In nucleotides, the CDR3 is TGTGCCAGCAGCTCCAAGGGGGCGTTGGGGGAGCTGTTTTTT.

Note on this clone: The sample carries other DNA sequences with the same CDR3. V and J are TRBV18 and TRBJ2-6, with a possible D match to TRBD1 (6 bases). V lost 3 bases and J 2 bases, leaving 8 bases between the germline ends. CDR1 KGHSH and CDR2 LQKENI come from the germline V gene. The CDR3 contains 15 residues. This CDR3 reads CASSPGTTGANVLTF. Here the CDR3 DNA reads TGTGCCAGCTCACCGGGGACAACTGGGGCCAACGTCCTGACTTTC.

The chain combines TRBV18 with TRBJ2-5; D remains unclear. The CDR3 is made up of 14 amino acids. CDR1 and CDR2 (germline): KGHSH, LQKENI. The V and J ends lost 4 bases and 5 bases respectively, with 14 bases between them. The CDR3 DNA sequence: TGTGCCAGCTCACGACGGACGGCAATGGAGACCCAGTACTTC. Residues: CASSRRTAMETQYF.

The rearrangement links TRBV5-6 to TRBJ2-3; TRBD2 aligns across 11 bases. The CDR3 runs 16 residues. V gave up 4 bases and J gave up 1 base; unmatched junction bases: 5. Germline CDR1 is SGHDT and CDR2 is YYEEEE. The CDR3 spells CASSLPLAGGTDTQYF. The CDR3 nucleotides read TGTGCCAGCAGCCTACCACTAGCGGGAGGCACAGATACGCAGTATTTT.

The chain is built from TRBV4-1 and TRBJ2-1, with D perhaps being TRBD1 or TRBD2 (6 bases each). Per germline, CDR1 MGHRA and CDR2 YSYEKL. Trimming pared 3 bases from V and 3 bases from J, leaving 21 bases between. The CDR3 has 18 residues. The CDR3 nucleotides are TGCGCCAGCAGCCAGTCTGGGGGGCTAGCCCTCAGCTACAATGAGCAGTTCTTC. It translates to CASSQSGGLALSYNEQFF.

The CDR3 here is CASSLWGTAMNTEAFF. CDR3 nucleotide sequence: TGTGCCAGCAGCTTATGGGGGACAGCCATGAACACTGAAGCTTTCTTT. The V call is TRBV7-9, the J call TRBJ1-1; 7 bases are shared with TRBD1. There are 16 residues in the CDR3. J lost 0 bases, V lost 2 bases, and 6 bases had no gene match. Germline V gene lookup returns CDR1 SEHNR and CDR2 FQNEAQ (reference sequence).

CDR3 nucleotide sequence: TGTGCCAGTATACTTTTTCCTGTGCAGGCTTTCTTT. This gives the protein CASILFPVQAFF. The chain recombines TRBV19 with TRBJ1-1; D not certain. Per germline, CDR1 LNHDA and CDR2 SQIVND (reference sequence). Trimming left V 7 bases short and J 11 bases short, with 17 bases between. This CDR3 comprises 12 residues.

The genes are TRBV19 and TRBJ2-5; no firm D call. Trimming left V 4 bases short and J 2 bases short, with 8 bases between. The germline V gene has CDR1 LNHDA and CDR2 SQIVND (reference sequence). This CDR3 spans 13 amino acids. The CDR3 region is CASSKGPQETQYF. CDR3 in DNA: TGTGCCAGTAGTAAGGGCCCACAAGAGACCCAGTACTTC.

The chain carries TRBV11-2 and TRBJ1-2; 7 nucleotides agree with TRBD1. The CDR3 runs to 15 residues. J gave up 4 bases and V 5 bases, and 10 bases lay outside the gene matches. Germline V gene data show CDR1 as SGHAT and CDR2 as FQNNGV. DNA for the CDR3: TGTGCCAGCAGCCGGGACAGAGCCTCTTTCTATGGCTACACCTTC. Protein product: CASSRDRASFYGYTF.

The rearrangement uses TRBV6-1 and TRBJ2-1; D tentatively fits TRBD1 or TRBD2 (5 bases each). The CDR3 covers 15 residues. V was shortened by 7 bases and J by 0 bases, with 13 bases between the two germline ends. Germline CDR1 MNHNS, CDR2 SASEGT. The CDR3 nucleotides are TGTGCCAGCAAAGGGACCCATCACTCCTACAATGAGCAGTTCTTC. Protein sequence: CASKGTHHSYNEQFF.

Concerning this clone itself: Other DNA sequences in the sample encode the same CDR3. The chain links TRBV6-1 to TRBJ1-5; D gene ambiguous. The CDR3 spans 12 residues. Per the germline V gene, CDR1 is MNHNS and CDR2 is SASEGT. Trimming removed 0 bases from V and 6 bases from J, with 3 bases in between. The CDR3 nucleotides read TGTGCCAGCAGTGAAGCGGGTCAGCCCCAGCATTTT. This gives the protein CASSEAGQPQHF.

This sequence joins TRBV10-3 and TRBJ2-7; D not resolved. CDR3 size: 12 residues. Trimming removed 6 bases at V and 3 bases at J, with 9 bases between. The germline V gene encodes CDR1 ENHRY and CDR2 SYGVKD. The CDR3 DNA follows: TGTGCCATCAGGGACCAATTCTACGAGCAGTACTTC. This codes for CAIRDQFYEQYF.

This chain links TRBV28 with TRBJ1-2; TRBD1 matches at 11 bases. Trimming took 4 bases from V and 1 from J; bases not matched to a gene: 11. Germline V CDR1 and CDR2: MDHEN, SYDVKM. This CDR3 is 18 amino acids long. The CDR3 loop reads CASSSMGQGVGVNYGYTF. CDR3 bases: TGTGCCAGCAGTTCCATGGGACAGGGGGTGGGGGTTAACTATGGCTACACCTTC.

The chain employs TRBV9 and TRBJ2-1; D may correspond to TRBD1 or TRBD2 (6 bases each). V lost 0 bases and J 3 bases, leaving 16 bases between the germline ends. The germline CDR1 and CDR2 sequences are SGDLS and YYNGEE. The CDR3 loop spans 17 amino acids. The CDR3 is CASSVVEGGSNYNEQFF. The CDR3 region has the DNA TGTGCCAGCAGCGTAGTAGAGGGGGGCAGCAACTACAATGAGCAGTTCTTC. Variable domain in full (rest from reference TRBV9 and TRBJ2-1): DSGVTQTPKHLITATGQRVTLRCSPRSGDLSVYWYQQSLDQGLQFLIQYYNGEERAKGNILERFSAQQFPDLHSELNLSSLELGDSALYFCASSVVEGGSNYNEQFFGPGTRLTVL.

This chain uses TRBV5-1 with TRBJ1-1, with D unresolved. CDR1 SGHRS and CDR2 YFSETQ come from the germline V gene. The ends were cut back, 2 bases at V and 2 bases at J, with 13 bases in the middle. The CDR3 consists of 15 residues. The CDR3 DNA reads as TGCGCCAGCAGCTTAGGTGCCCAGCTAAACACTGAAGCTTTCTTT. It yields the protein CASSLGAQLNTEAFF.